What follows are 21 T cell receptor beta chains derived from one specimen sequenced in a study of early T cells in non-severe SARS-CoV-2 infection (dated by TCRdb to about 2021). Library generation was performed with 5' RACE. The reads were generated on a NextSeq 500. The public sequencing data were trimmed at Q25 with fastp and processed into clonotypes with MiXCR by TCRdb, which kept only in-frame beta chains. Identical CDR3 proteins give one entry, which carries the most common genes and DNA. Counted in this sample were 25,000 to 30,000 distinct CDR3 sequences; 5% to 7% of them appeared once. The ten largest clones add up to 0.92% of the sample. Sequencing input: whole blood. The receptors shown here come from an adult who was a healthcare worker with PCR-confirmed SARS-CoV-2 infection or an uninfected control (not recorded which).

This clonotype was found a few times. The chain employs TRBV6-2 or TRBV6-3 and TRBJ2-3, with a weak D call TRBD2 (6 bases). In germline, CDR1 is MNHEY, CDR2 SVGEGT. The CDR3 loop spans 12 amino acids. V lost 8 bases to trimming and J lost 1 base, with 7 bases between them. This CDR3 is CASRRGTDTQYF. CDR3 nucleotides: TGTGCCAGCCGGAGGGGCACAGATACGCAGTATTTT.

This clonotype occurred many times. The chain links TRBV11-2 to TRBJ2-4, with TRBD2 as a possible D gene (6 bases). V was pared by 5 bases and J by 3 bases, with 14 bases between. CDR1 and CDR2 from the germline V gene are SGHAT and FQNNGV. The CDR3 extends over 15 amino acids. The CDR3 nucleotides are TGTGCCAGCAGCCCGGGGGAATATGGCAAAAACATTCAGTACTTC. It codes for CASSPGEYGKNIQYF.

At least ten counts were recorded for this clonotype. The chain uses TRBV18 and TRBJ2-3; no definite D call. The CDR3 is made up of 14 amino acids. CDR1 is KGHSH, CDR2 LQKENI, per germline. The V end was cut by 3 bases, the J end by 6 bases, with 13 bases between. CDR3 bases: TGTGCCAGCTCACCCTCCGGGCAAGAGGATACGCAGTATTTT. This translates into CASSPSGQEDTQYF.

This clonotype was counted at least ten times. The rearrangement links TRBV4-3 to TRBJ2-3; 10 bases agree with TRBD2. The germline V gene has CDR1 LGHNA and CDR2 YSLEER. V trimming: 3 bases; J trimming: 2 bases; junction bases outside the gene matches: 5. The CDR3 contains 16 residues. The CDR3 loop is CASSHQLAGYTDTQYF. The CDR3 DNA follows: TGCGCCAGCAGCCACCAACTAGCGGGGTACACAGATACGCAGTATTTT.

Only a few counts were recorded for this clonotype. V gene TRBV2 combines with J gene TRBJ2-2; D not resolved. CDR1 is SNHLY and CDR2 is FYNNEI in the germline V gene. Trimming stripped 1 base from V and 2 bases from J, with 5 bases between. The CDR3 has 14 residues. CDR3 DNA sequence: TGTGCCAGCAGTGAAGAACTTAACACCGGGGAGCTGTTTTTT. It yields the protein CASSEELNTGELFF.

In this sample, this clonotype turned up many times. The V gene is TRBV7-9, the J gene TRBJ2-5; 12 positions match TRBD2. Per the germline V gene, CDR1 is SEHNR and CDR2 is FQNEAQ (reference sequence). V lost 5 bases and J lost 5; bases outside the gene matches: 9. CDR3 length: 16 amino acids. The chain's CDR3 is CASSETSGRVGETQYF. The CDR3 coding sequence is TGTGCCAGCAGCGAGACTAGCGGGAGAGTTGGGGAGACCCAGTACTTC.

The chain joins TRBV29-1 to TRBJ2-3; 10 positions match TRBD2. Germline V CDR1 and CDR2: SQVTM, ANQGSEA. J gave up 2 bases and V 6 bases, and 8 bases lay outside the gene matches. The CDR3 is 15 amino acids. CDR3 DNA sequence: TGCAGCGTCCACGGGCTAGCGGGAGACACAGATACGCAGTATTTT. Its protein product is CSVHGLAGDTDTQYF.

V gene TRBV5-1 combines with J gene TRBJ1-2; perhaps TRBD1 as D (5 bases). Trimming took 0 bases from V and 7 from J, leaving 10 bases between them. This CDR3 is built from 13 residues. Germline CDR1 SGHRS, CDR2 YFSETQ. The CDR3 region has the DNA TGCGCCAGCAGCTTGGAGGGGAGCGCTGGCTACACCTTC. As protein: CASSLEGSAGYTF.

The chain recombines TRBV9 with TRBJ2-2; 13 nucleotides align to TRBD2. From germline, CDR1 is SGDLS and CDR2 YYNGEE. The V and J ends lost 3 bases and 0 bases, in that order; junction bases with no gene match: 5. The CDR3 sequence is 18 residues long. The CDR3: CASSAGLAGRTNTGELFF. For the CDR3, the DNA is TGTGCCAGCAGCGCGGGACTAGCGGGGAGAACGAACACCGGGGAGCTGTTTTTT.

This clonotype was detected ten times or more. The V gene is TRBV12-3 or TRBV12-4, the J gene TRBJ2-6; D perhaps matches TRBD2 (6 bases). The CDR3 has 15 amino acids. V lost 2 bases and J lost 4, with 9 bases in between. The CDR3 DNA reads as TGTGCCAGCAGTTTACCGGGGGTCGGGGCCAACGTCCTGACTTTC. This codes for CASSLPGVGANVLTF.

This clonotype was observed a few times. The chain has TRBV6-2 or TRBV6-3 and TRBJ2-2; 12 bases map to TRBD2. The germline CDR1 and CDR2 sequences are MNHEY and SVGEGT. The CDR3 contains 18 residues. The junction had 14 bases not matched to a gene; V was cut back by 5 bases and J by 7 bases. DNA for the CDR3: TGTGCCAGCAGTCCTAGATCGCAGACTAGCGGGAGTCACGGGGAGCTGTTTTTT. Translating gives CASSPRSQTSGSHGELFF.

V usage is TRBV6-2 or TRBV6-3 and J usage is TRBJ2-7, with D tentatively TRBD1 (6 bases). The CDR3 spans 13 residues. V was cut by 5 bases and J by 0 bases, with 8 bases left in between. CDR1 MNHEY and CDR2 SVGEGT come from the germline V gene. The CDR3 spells CASSRTASYEQYF. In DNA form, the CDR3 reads TGTGCCAGCAGTCGGACAGCCTCCTACGAGCAGTACTTC.

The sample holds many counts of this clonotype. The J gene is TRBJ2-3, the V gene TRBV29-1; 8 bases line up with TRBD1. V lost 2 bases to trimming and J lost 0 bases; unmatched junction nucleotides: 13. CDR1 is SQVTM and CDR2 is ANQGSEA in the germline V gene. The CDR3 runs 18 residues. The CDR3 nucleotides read TGCAGCGTTGAAAAAAGGGGTAGGACAGGGTCTAGCACAGATACGCAGTATTTT. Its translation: CSVEKRGRTGSSTDTQYF.

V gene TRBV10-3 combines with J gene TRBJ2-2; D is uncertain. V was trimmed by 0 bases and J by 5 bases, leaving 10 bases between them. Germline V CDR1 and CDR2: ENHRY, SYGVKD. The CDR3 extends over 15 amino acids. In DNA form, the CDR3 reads TGTGCCATCAGTGAGTCTAGCTATCCGACCGGGGAGCTGTTTTTT. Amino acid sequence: CAISESSYPTGELFF.

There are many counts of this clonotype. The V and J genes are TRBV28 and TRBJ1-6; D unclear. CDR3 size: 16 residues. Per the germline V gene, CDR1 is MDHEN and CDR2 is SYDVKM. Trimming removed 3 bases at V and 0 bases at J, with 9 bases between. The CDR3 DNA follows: TGTGCCAGCAGTTTTATGGGTAGCTCCTATAATTCACCCCTCCACTTT. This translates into CASSFMGSSYNSPLHF.

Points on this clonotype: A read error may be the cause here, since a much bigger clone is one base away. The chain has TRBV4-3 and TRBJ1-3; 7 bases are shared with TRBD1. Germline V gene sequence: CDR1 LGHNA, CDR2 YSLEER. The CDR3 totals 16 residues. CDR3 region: CASSQDPGTADRTLYF. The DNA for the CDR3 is TGCGCCAGCAGCCAAGACCCCGGGACAGCGGATCGCACCCTATATTTT.

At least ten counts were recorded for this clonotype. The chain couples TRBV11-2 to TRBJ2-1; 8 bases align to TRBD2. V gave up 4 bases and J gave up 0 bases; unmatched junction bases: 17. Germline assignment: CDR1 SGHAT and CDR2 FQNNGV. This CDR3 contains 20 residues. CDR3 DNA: TGTGCCAGCAGCTCCCCTAGGATAGCGGGGTCAACCCACTCCTACAATGAGCAGTTCTTC. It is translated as CASSSPRIAGSTHSYNEQFF.

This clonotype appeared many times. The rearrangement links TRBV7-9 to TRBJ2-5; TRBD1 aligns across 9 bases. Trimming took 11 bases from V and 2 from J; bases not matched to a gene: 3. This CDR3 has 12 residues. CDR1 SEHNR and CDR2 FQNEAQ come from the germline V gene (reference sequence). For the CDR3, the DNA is TGTGCCGGAGGACAGGGGCAAGAGACCCAGTACTTC. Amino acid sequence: CAGGQGQETQYF.

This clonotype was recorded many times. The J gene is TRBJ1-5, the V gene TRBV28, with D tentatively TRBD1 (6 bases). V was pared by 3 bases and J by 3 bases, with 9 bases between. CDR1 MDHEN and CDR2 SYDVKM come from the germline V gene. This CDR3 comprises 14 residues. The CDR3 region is CASSLGDNNQPQHF. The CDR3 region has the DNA TGTGCCAGCAGTTTGGGGGACAACAATCAGCCCCAGCATTTT.

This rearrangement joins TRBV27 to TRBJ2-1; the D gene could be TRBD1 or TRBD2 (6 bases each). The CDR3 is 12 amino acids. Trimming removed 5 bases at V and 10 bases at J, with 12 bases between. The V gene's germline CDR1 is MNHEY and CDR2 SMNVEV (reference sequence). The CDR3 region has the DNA TGTGCCAGCAGTAAGCAGGGGAGGGAGCAGTTCTTC. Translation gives CASSKQGREQFF.

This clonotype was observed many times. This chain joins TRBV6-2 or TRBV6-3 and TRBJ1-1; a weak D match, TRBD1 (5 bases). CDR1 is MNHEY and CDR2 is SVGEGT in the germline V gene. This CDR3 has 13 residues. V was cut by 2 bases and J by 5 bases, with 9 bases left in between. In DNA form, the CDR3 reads TGTGCCAGCAGTTACAGGGGTATGACTGAAGCTTTCTTT. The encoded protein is CASSYRGMTEAFF.